These 20 T cell receptor beta chains share one sample of origin, sequenced in a study of T cells in Graves' hyperthyroidism and ophthalmopathy. Amplified TCR beta CDR3 regions derived from RNA transcripts. The HTBI primer set drove a first-round RT-PCR of the TCR CDR3. TCRdb independently ran MiXCR on the multiplex PCR reads; one entry per CDR3 protein. This table holds 550,000 to 850,000 distinct CDR3 sequences, around 20% found once. The sample consisted of blood. The origin of the receptors is a woman aged 50 to 60 with Graves' hyperthyroidism that later progressed to Graves' ophthalmopathy.

This clonotype was counted many times. The gene calls are TRBV3-1 and TRBJ1-4, with a weak D call TRBD1 (5 bases). This CDR3 contains 14 residues. The V gene's germline CDR1 is LGHDT and CDR2 YNNKEL (reference sequence). The V end was cut by 3 bases, the J end by 7 bases, with 12 bases between. The CDR3 bases are TGTGCCAGCAGCCAGACAGTGATCTTTGAAAAACTGTTTTTT. Translated, it gives CASSQTVIFEKLFF.

The V and J genes are TRBV5-6 and TRBJ1-5, with D unresolved. CDR3 length: 14 residues. The V gene's germline CDR1 is SGHDT and CDR2 YYEEEE. V dropped 1 base and J dropped 3 bases, with 8 bases sitting between them. As DNA, the CDR3 is TGTGCCAGCAGCTTGTTCAGATCCAATCAGCCCCAGCATTTT. Translation gives CASSLFRSNQPQHF.

Comments on this clonotype: Given a much more abundant clone one base away, this may be a read error. The genes are TRBV2 and TRBJ1-1; the D gene is possibly TRBD1 (5 bases). Between the trimmed V and J ends, which lost 11 bases and 0 bases, there was a span of 13 bases. Germline V lookup: CDR1 SNHLY, CDR2 FYNNEI. The CDR3 extends over 13 amino acids. CDR3 DNA: TGTGCCGGCGGGGCGGACCTGAACACTGAAGCTTTCTTT. This sequence encodes CAGGADLNTEAFF.

In this sample, this clonotype turned up a few times. This chain joins TRBV19 and TRBJ1-1; D remains ambiguous. This CDR3 region has 13 residues. Germline-derived CDR1 and CDR2 are LNHDA and SQIVND (reference sequence). The V end was cut by 5 bases, the J end by 4 bases, with 11 bases between. The CDR3 region has the DNA TGTGCCAGTAGTTTGAGTTCGGGCACTGAAGCTTTCTTT. This translates into CASSLSSGTEAFF.

This clonotype was seen only a few times. The J gene is TRBJ2-2, the V gene TRBV5-1; 9 nucleotides align to TRBD2. Germline CDR1 is SGHRS and CDR2 is YFSETQ. The CDR3 contains 16 residues. The trim removed 3 bases at V and 1 base at J, leaving 4 bases unmatched. DNA of the CDR3: TGCGCCAGCAGCTCCCGAGCGGGGGGGAACACCGGGGAGCTGTTTTTT. Translated: CASSSRAGGNTGELFF.

V gene TRBV11-2 combines with J gene TRBJ1-5; D gene ambiguous. The germline V and J ends were trimmed by 0 bases and 9 bases, with 12 bases remaining between them. This CDR3 has 14 amino acids. Germline V lookup: CDR1 SGHAT, CDR2 FQNNGV. In DNA form, the CDR3 reads TGTGCCAGCAGCTTAGATCTGATGGGAGGGCCCCAGCATTTT. Translation gives CASSLDLMGGPQHF.

This clonotype was observed many times. This chain's CDR3 is CASSPGTSNNQPQHF. CDR3 DNA: TGTGCCAGCTCACCCGGGACAAGCAACAATCAGCCCCAGCATTTT. The chain has TRBV18 and TRBJ1-5; tentative D call: TRBD1 (6 bases). The CDR3 is 15 amino acids. Germline-derived CDR1 and CDR2 are KGHSH and LQKENI. With 3 bases removed from V and 3 bases from J, the gap between germline ends came to 12 bases.

This clonotype was seen ten or more times. The rearrangement uses TRBV7-9 and TRBJ2-1, with a possible D match to TRBD1 (6 bases). This CDR3 has 17 residues. In germline, CDR1 is SEHNR, CDR2 FQNEAQ (reference sequence). V lost 1 base and J lost 8, with 21 bases in between. The CDR3 protein is CASSLVGAAPRADEQFF. CDR3 sequence (DNA): TGTGCCAGCAGCTTAGTGGGGGCGGCACCCCGAGCCGATGAGCAGTTCTTC.

V gene TRBV6-6 combines with J gene TRBJ1-2, with 10 positions matching TRBD1. Germline assignment: CDR1 MNHNY and CDR2 SVGAGI (reference sequence). V shed 0 bases and J 4 bases; nucleotides not matched to a gene: 2. The CDR3 spans 15 residues. The CDR3 DNA is TGTGCCAGCAGTTACTCGACAGGGGGCGTCTATGGCTACACCTTC. Its protein is CASSYSTGGVYGYTF.

This clonotype was observed many times. V gene TRBV24-1 combines with J gene TRBJ1-5; a weak D match, TRBD1 (6 bases). Trimming took off 9 bases at V and 4 bases at J, with 12 bases between the two ends. Germline CDR1 KGHDR, CDR2 SFDVKD. The CDR3 is made up of 13 amino acids. The CDR3 is CATQWGQNQPQHF. CDR3 DNA sequence: TGTGCCACCCAGTGGGGGCAGAATCAGCCCCAGCATTTT.

In its sample, this clonotype was seen a few times. The junction shows a germline mismatch at one end, possibly a read error. The chain links TRBV6-1 to TRBJ2-7; D not resolved. This CDR3 spans 13 amino acids. CDR1 and CDR2 from the germline V gene are MNHNS and SASEGT. CDR3 amino acids: CASSEGSFYEQYF. CDR3 coding DNA: TGTGCCAGCAGCGAAGGGTCTTTCTACGAGCAGTACTTC.

This clonotype appeared a few times. The chain recombines TRBV5-6 with TRBJ1-1; 7 bases are shared with TRBD1. The length of the CDR3 is 11 residues. The germline V gene encodes CDR1 SGHDT and CDR2 YYEEEE. The ends lost 4 bases at V and 8 bases at J; junction bases unmatched: 2. The CDR3 is CASSQGEEAFF. The CDR3 coding sequence is TGTGCCAGCAGCCAGGGGGAGGAAGCTTTCTTT.

This clonotype was counted many times. The genes are TRBV11-2 and TRBJ2-5; 8 nucleotides agree with TRBD2. Germline CDR1 is SGHAT and CDR2 is FQNNGV. The CDR3 totals 17 residues. Losses at the gene ends were 0 bases for V and 1 base for J; bases not matched to a gene: 7. Here the CDR3 DNA reads TGTGCCAGCAGCTTAGATCGTCGGGGGGGGCGCCAAGAGACCCAGTACTTC. Translation gives CASSLDRRGGRQETQYF.

This clonotype was counted many times. The V gene is TRBV2, the J gene TRBJ1-5; D not resolved. The CDR3 loop spans 16 amino acids. V was pared by 6 bases and J by 2 bases, with 17 bases between. The V gene's germline CDR1 is SNHLY and CDR2 FYNNEI. CDR3 nucleotides: TGTGCCAGCAGCAAGAGCGAAGTAGCCCGCAATCAGCCCCAGCATTTT. Its protein product is CASSKSEVARNQPQHF.

This clonotype was counted many times. The CDR3 DNA sequence: TGTGCCAGCTCACCGACTACAGGGGTTAACACTGAAGCTTTCTTT. It codes for CASSPTTGVNTEAFF. This rearrangement joins TRBV18 to TRBJ1-1; 7 positions match TRBD1. Germline V gene data show CDR1 as KGHSH and CDR2 as LQKENI. V was pared by 3 bases and J by 2 bases, with 6 bases of the junction left unmatched. The CDR3 length is 15 residues.

This clonotype was counted a few times. The rearrangement joins TRBV7-8 to TRBJ2-7; D is uncertain. Germline CDR1 SGHVS, CDR2 FQNEAQ. This CDR3 is built from 15 residues. Trimming cost V 3 bases and J 0 bases, with 12 bases left between them. The CDR3 sequence is CASSFWSTSSYEQYF. In nucleotides, the CDR3 is TGTGCCAGCAGCTTCTGGTCCACCAGCTCCTACGAGCAGTACTTC.

The chain carries TRBV18 and TRBJ2-5, with unresolved D. The CDR3 covers 14 residues. Germline CDR1 reads KGHSH; CDR2 reads LQKENI. Trimming took off 1 base at V and 4 bases at J, with 10 bases between the two ends. The DNA of the CDR3 is TGTGCCAGCTCACCACGGGTAGACGGAGAGACCCAGTACTTC. Translation gives CASSPRVDGETQYF.

Concerning this clonotype itself: An end of the junction differs from the germline gene, which may be a read error. The genes are TRBV6-1 and TRBJ1-4, with D uncertain. The CDR3 is made up of 15 amino acids. Germline V lookup: CDR1 MNHNS, CDR2 SASEGT. The CDR3 DNA reads as TGTGCCAGCAAAGCCATCGTGGCAACTAATGAAGAACTGTTTTTT. Translating gives CASKAIVATNEELFF.

This clonotype was observed a few times. V and J are TRBV2 and TRBJ1-2, with 8 bases identical to TRBD1. The CDR3 runs to 13 residues. J gave up 5 bases and V 5 bases, and 4 bases lay outside the gene matches. Germline CDR1 is SNHLY and CDR2 is FYNNEI. The chain's CDR3 is CASSRDRTYGYTF. The CDR3 region has the DNA TGTGCCAGCAGTCGGGACAGGACTTATGGCTACACCTTC.

The chain carries TRBV6-5 and TRBJ2-3; possibly TRBD1 for D (6 bases). The CDR3 length is 15 residues. The germline V gene has CDR1 MNHEY and CDR2 SVGAGI. V lost 2 bases to trimming and J lost 0 bases, with 9 bases between them. Here the CDR3 DNA reads TGTGCCAGCAGTTACCCAGGGGATAGCACAGATACGCAGTATTTT. It translates to CASSYPGDSTDTQYF.